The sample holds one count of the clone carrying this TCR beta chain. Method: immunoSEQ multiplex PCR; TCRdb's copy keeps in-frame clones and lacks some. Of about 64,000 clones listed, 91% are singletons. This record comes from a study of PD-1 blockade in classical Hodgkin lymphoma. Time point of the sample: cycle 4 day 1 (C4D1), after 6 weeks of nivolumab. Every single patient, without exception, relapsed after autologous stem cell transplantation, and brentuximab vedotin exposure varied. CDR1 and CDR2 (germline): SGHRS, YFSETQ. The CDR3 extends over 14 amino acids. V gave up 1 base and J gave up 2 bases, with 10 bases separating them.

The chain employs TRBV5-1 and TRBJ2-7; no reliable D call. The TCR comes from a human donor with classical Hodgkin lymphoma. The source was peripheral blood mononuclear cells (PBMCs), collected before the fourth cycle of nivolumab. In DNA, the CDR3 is TGCGCCAGCAGCTTGTTGGACGCAGCCTACGAGCAGTACTTC. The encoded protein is CASSLLDAAYEQYF.